The TCR beta chain described here comes from a study of control samples from healthy donors and cancer patients. TCRdb's table, derived via immunoSEQ multiplex PCR, lists solely in-frame clones and lacks some. The profile shows fewer than 40,000 clones, about 94% of them singletons. The material sequenced was PBMCs. The sequence derives from a man aged 35-49 years with colorectal cancer.

CDR3 loop: CASSYAGGSSYEQYF. The CDR3 nucleotides read TGTGCCAGCAGTTATGCAGGGGGCAGCTCCTACGAGCAGTACTTC. The V gene is TRBV6-5, the J gene TRBJ2-7; 8 nucleotides match TRBD1. In germline, CDR1 is MNHEY, CDR2 SVGAGI. V lost 3 bases to trimming and J lost 0 bases; unmatched junction nucleotides: 4. The CDR3 sequence is 15 residues long.